This TCR beta chain appears in the sequencing data of a study of graft-versus-host responses after intestinal transplantation. The wider study: Induction using anti-thymocyte globulin, followed by tacrolimus and steroids for two to four years, was given to all recipients. Points from the study as a whole: Some GvH clones were seen earlier in gut or blood, suggesting intestinal origin. Among circulating GvH clones, peak levels were associated with early post-transplant declines in HvG clones.

About this clone itself: Its antigen remains unidentified.

Profiled with immunoSEQ multiplex PCR; TCRdb holds only in-frame clones, not every one. The data contain around 120,000 clones, 75% to 95% of them seen just once; the ten biggest clones take up over 0.15%. The germline gives CDR1 SGDLS, CDR2 YYNGEE. The V gene end was trimmed by 4 bases and the J gene end by 6 bases; junction bases not matched to a gene: 10. The CDR3 sequence is 17 residues long. The source of this sequence is a human donor who received an intestinal transplant. The rearrangement uses TRBV9 and TRBJ2-3; TRBD2 matches 14 bases. The sequenced sample was unstimulated CD4+ T cells sorted from spleen or lymph node cells, obtained before intestinal transplant. For the CDR3, the DNA is TGTGCCAGCAGCCCACTGACTAGCGGGAGGGCCTGGGATACGCAGTATTTT. Amino acid sequence: CASSPLTSGRAWDTQYF.